One and the same sample provided the 27 T cell receptor beta chains below, sequenced in a study of blood T cell repertoires in COVID-19 (dated by TCRdb to between 2020 and 2021). Library method: the immunoSEQ multiplex PCR assay. Entries here come from immuneACCESS through TCRdb and include only in-frame sequences with V and J called. Some clones fail to appear in such tables; in the studies checked, an unresolved V gene covers under half of the shortfall, and the cause of the remainder is unknown. This sample is represented by 150,000 to 200,000 clones; approximately 81% of them were singletons. About 5.6% of the sample rests with the top ten. Specimen: peripheral blood. Receptors were obtained from a woman aged 45-59 years with COVID-19, enrolled during active disease.

This clone appeared once. V is TRBV11-1 and J is TRBJ2-7; 11 bases map to TRBD2. This CDR3 has 17 amino acids. Germline V gene data show CDR1 as SGHAT and CDR2 as FQDESV (reference sequence). V lost 0 bases, J lost 5 bases, and 9 bases stayed unmatched. The CDR3 sequence is CASSLATSGGFSNEQYF. The CDR3 DNA is TGTGCCAGCAGCTTAGCTACTAGCGGGGGTTTCAGCAACGAGCAGTACTTC.

This sequence joins TRBV7-9 and TRBJ2-1; a weak D match, TRBD2 (5 bases). Germline lookup yields CDR1 SEHNR and CDR2 FQNEAQ (reference sequence). The V end lost 3 bases, the J end lost 4 bases, and 10 bases lay between the germline ends. The CDR3 loop spans 14 amino acids. The CDR3 coding sequence is TGTGCCAGCAGCTTGACAAGAGGGTACAATGAGCAGTTCTTC. Its protein is CASSLTRGYNEQFF.

V gene TRBV5-1 combines with J gene TRBJ2-5; TRBD2 is a possible D gene (6 bases). There are 14 residues in the CDR3. V was pared by 6 bases and J by 4 bases, with 16 bases between. Germline V gives CDR1 SGHRS, CDR2 YFSETQ. The CDR3 coding sequence is TGCGCCAGCACCGCCGGGGGAACGAGAGAGACCCAGTACTTC. It is translated as CASTAGGTRETQYF.

The gene calls are TRBV14 and TRBJ2-3; 8 bases are shared with TRBD1. There are 14 residues in the CDR3. The ends lost 2 bases at V and 5 bases at J; junction bases unmatched: 3. From germline, CDR1 is SGHDN and CDR2 FVKESK. The CDR3 coding sequence is TGTGCCAGCAGCCAACAGGGGGCCGGAGATACGCAGTATTTT. Its protein is CASSQQGAGDTQYF. Using reference TRBV14 and TRBJ2-3 for the parts outside the CDR3, the full variable domain is EAGVTQFPSHSVIEKGQTVTLRCDPISGHDNLYWYRRVMGKEIKFLLHFVKESKQDESGMPNNRFLAERTGGTYSTLKVQPAELEDSGVYFCASSQQGAGDTQYFGPGTRLTVL.

This sequence joins TRBV6-4 and TRBJ1-2; TRBD1 agrees at 7 bases. The CDR3 is 16 amino acids. V shed 10 bases and J 1 base; nucleotides not matched to a gene: 15. Germline CDR1 is MRHNA and CDR2 is SNTAGT. CDR3 region: CANSGPTGSFNYGYTF. For the CDR3, the DNA is TGTGCCAACTCGGGACCGACAGGGAGTTTTAACTATGGCTACACCTTC.

CDR3: CASSPKRPGDDSYNSPLHF. For the CDR3, the DNA is TGTGCCAGCAGTCCGAAGCGCCCAGGGGACGACTCCTATAATTCACCCCTCCACTTT. The gene calls are TRBV6-6 and TRBJ1-6; possibly TRBD1 for D (6 bases). V lost 5 bases to trimming and J lost 0 bases, with 20 bases between them. There are 19 residues in the CDR3. Looked up from germline, CDR1 is MNHNY and CDR2 is SVGAGI (reference sequence).

The table lists this clone with a few counts. This sequence joins TRBV11-2 and TRBJ1-6; 7 bases line up with TRBD1. Germline values: CDR1 SGHAT, CDR2 FQNNGV. J was trimmed by 10 bases and V by 5 bases; bases with no gene match: 14. The CDR3 has 16 amino acids. Here the CDR3 reads CASSQITGALGSPLHF. The CDR3 nucleotides are TGTGCCAGCAGCCAGATTACAGGGGCGCTGGGGTCACCCCTCCACTTT.

The chain employs TRBV6-5 and TRBJ2-1, with D tentatively TRBD2 (7 bases). CDR3 length: 13 amino acids. Germline V gene data show CDR1 as MNHEY and CDR2 as SVGAGI. Deletions cut 11 bases from V and 4 bases from J, with 15 bases between. The CDR3 bases are TGTGCCGTAAGGGGGGGCGTTTACAATGAGCAGTTCTTC. It specifies CAVRGGVYNEQFF.

The V gene is TRBV7-2, the J gene TRBJ1-2; unclear D gene. The V gene lost 3 bases and the J gene lost 5 bases, with 10 bases spanning the gap. Germline values: CDR1 SGHTA, CDR2 FQGNSA. This CDR3 has 13 residues. DNA for the CDR3: TGTGCCAGCAGCTTGGAGGGCACTTATGGCTACACCTTC. Its protein is CASSLEGTYGYTF.

The chain couples TRBV7-2 to TRBJ1-3; 9 bases match TRBD1. J was trimmed by 4 bases and V by 5 bases; bases with no gene match: 6. This CDR3 is 15 amino acids long. The germline V gene has CDR1 SGHTA and CDR2 FQGNSA. CDR3 residues: CASSVDRGPGNTIYF. CDR3 sequence (DNA): TGTGCCAGCAGCGTGGACAGGGGACCCGGAAACACCATATATTTT.

The V call is TRBV14, the J call TRBJ2-6; possible D gene TRBD1, 5 bases. The CDR3 loop spans 16 amino acids. Trimming shortened V by 3 bases and J by 4 bases, and 13 bases separated the two germline ends. Germline CDR1 reads SGHDN; CDR2 reads FVKESK. The CDR3 bases are TGTGCCAGCAGCCATACAGGCGAACCAGGGGCCAACGTCCTGACTTTC. It encodes CASSHTGEPGANVLTF.

In nucleotides, the CDR3 is TGCAGCGTTGAAGTAGGGGACGGGAGCTATGGCTACACCTTC. Translated: CSVEVGDGSYGYTF. J is TRBJ1-2 and V is TRBV29-1; D might be TRBD1 (5 bases). CDR1 is SQVTM and CDR2 is ANQGSEA in the germline V gene. CDR3 length: 14 residues. V was cut by 1 base and J by 4 bases, with 13 bases left in between.

The genes are TRBV30 and TRBJ1-1; 8 nucleotides align to TRBD1. The CDR3 has 14 amino acids. The junction had 5 bases not matched to a gene; V was cut back by 4 bases and J by 1 base. CDR1 and CDR2 (germline): GTSNPN, SVGIG (reference sequence). The CDR3 DNA sequence: TGTGCCTGGAAGACAGGGGTTTGGAACACTGAAGCTTTCTTT. It yields the protein CAWKTGVWNTEAFF. Looking up the rest from reference TRBV30 and TRBJ1-1 gives the full variable domain: SQTIHQWPATLVQPVGSPLSLECTVEGTSNPNLYWYRQAAGRGLQLLFYSVGIGQISSEVPQNLSASRPQDRQFILSSKKLLLSDSGFYLCAWKTGVWNTEAFFGQGTRLTVV.

DNA of the CDR3: TGTGCCAGCGGCAACAGGGTTAGTGTGCAGTACTTC. Its translation: CASGNRVSVQYF. The chain recombines TRBV27 with TRBJ2-7; possibly TRBD1 for D (6 bases). V gave up 8 bases and J gave up 9 bases, with 17 bases separating them. Germline V CDR1 and CDR2: MNHEY, SMNVEV (reference sequence). The CDR3 loop spans 12 amino acids.

The chain carries TRBV7-2 and TRBJ1-5; the D is unclear. This CDR3 region has 13 residues. Germline-derived CDR1 and CDR2 are SGHTA and FQGNSA. The V and J ends lost 5 bases and 6 bases respectively, with 11 bases between them. CDR3 nucleotide sequence: TGTGCCAGCAGCCCCGGGGTGTTTCAGCCCCAGCATTTT. Its protein product is CASSPGVFQPQHF.

Comment on this clone: An end of the junction differs from the germline gene, which may be a read error. V gene TRBV7-7 combines with J gene TRBJ2-2, with 12 bases aligning to TRBD2. The CDR3 length is 15 residues. Germline CDR1 and CDR2: SSHAT and FNYEAQ (reference sequence). The CDR3 here is CASRPSGGAAGELFF. CDR3 sequence (DNA): TGTGCTAGCAGGCCTAGCGGGGGGGCCGCCGGGGAGCTGTTTTTT.

The chain links TRBV11-2 to TRBJ2-2, with a weak D call TRBD2 (5 bases). This CDR3 is built from 13 residues. Trimming took off 1 base at V and 7 bases at J, with 7 bases between the two ends. CDR1 SGHAT and CDR2 FQNNGV come from the germline V gene. DNA of the CDR3: TGTGCCAGCAGCTTAGGAGGGTTCGGGGAGCTGTTTTTT. The encoded protein is CASSLGGFGELFF.

This clone is a singleton in its sample. The chain combines TRBV5-6 with TRBJ2-2; weak D call: TRBD1 (5 bases). The CDR3 sequence is 15 residues long. The germline CDR1 and CDR2 sequences are SGHDT and YYEEEE. Trimming left V 3 bases short and J 1 base short, with 10 bases between. In DNA, the CDR3 is TGTGCCAGCAGCTGGGGAACAGGGAACACCGGGGAGCTGTTTTTT. Protein: CASSWGTGNTGELFF.

Only one count was recorded for this clone. V is TRBV2 and J is TRBJ2-3; D might be TRBD1 (6 bases). The V and J ends lost 1 base and 6 bases respectively, with 8 bases between them. Per the germline V gene, CDR1 is SNHLY and CDR2 is FYNNEI. CDR3 length equals 13 residues. CDR3: CASSEEGVDTQYF. CDR3 nucleotide sequence: TGTGCCAGCAGTGAAGAGGGGGTTGATACGCAGTATTTT.

This clone has a single count. The chain links TRBV25-1 to TRBJ1-2, with TRBD1 as a possible D gene (5 bases). The germline CDR1 and CDR2 sequences are MGHDK and SYGVNS. CDR3 size: 12 residues. The V end was cut by 3 bases, the J end by 6 bases, with 8 bases between. Here the CDR3 DNA reads TGTGCCAGCAGTGAGATAGGGGATGGCTACACCTTC. Its protein product is CASSEIGDGYTF.

This clone was observed a few times. V usage is TRBV7-9 and J usage is TRBJ1-5, with 7 positions matching TRBD1. Germline assignment: CDR1 SEHNR and CDR2 FQNEAQ (reference sequence). The CDR3 is 15 residues long. Germline trimming cut 1 base from V and 5 bases from J; bases unmatched to any gene: 5. The CDR3 reads CASSLGQGPDQPQHF. The CDR3 nucleotides are TGTGCCAGCAGCTTAGGACAGGGCCCTGATCAGCCCCAGCATTTT. Together with reference TRBV7-9 and TRBJ1-5, the CDR3 gives the full variable domain: DTGVSQNPRHKITKRGQNVTFRCDPISEHNRLYWYRQTLGQGPEFLTYFQNEAQLEKSRLLSDRFSAERPKGSFSTLEIQRTEQGDSAMYLCASSLGQGPDQPQHFGDGTRLSIL.

The rearrangement uses TRBV6-1 and TRBJ2-5; TRBD1 matches 12 bases. The germline V gene encodes CDR1 MNHNS and CDR2 SASEGT. CDR3 length: 19 amino acids. The V segment lost 2 bases and the J segment 2 bases; nucleotides outside the gene matches: 12. The CDR3 DNA sequence: TGTGCCAGCAGTGAAAGGGGACAGGGGGCTACGTCGTATCAAGAGACCCAGTACTTC. As protein: CASSERGQGATSYQETQYF.

The chain couples TRBV19 to TRBJ2-3; D might be TRBD1 (5 bases). CDR3 length: 14 amino acids. Trimming stripped 6 bases from V and 0 bases from J, with 10 bases between. Germline V gene sequence: CDR1 LNHDA, CDR2 SQIVND (reference sequence). The CDR3 sequence: CASRQGTSTDTQYF. For the CDR3, the DNA is TGTGCCAGTAGGCAGGGAACAAGCACAGATACGCAGTATTTT. Drawing the rest from reference TRBV19 and TRBJ2-3, the complete variable domain is DGGITQSPKYLFRKEGQNVTLSCEQNLNHDAMYWYRQDPGQGLRLIYYSQIVNDFQKGDIAEGYSVSREKKESFPLTVTSAQKNPTAFYLCASRQGTSTDTQYFGPGTRLTVL.

The chain has TRBV5-4 and TRBJ1-6; 9 nucleotides agree with TRBD1. V was clipped by 0 bases and J by 6 bases; unmatched bases: 4. The CDR3 is 16 residues long. From germline, CDR1 is SGHNT and CDR2 YYREEE (reference sequence). CDR3 residues: CASSLAGTGFNSPLHF. The CDR3 DNA reads as TGTGCCAGCAGCTTGGCCGGGACAGGGTTTAATTCACCCCTCCACTTT.

The chain links TRBV10-1 to TRBJ2-7; the D gene is possibly TRBD2 (6 bases). Trimming shortened V by 0 bases and J by 4 bases, and 13 bases separated the two germline ends. The CDR3 consists of 15 residues. Germline V gene sequence: CDR1 WNHNN, CDR2 SYGVQD (reference sequence). The CDR3 DNA follows: TGCGCCAGCAGTGAGTCGGGGGGTAACTTTTACGAGCAGTACTTC. This gives the protein CASSESGGNFYEQYF.

The chain is built from TRBV2 and TRBJ2-1; 7 positions match TRBD1. Germline-derived CDR1 and CDR2 are SNHLY and FYNNEI. This CDR3 has 14 amino acids. V gave up 3 bases and J gave up 6 bases; unmatched junction bases: 5. CDR3 nucleotides: TGTGCCAGCAGTGACCGGGCAGGGGGCAATGAGCAGTTCTTC. Translating gives CASSDRAGGNEQFF.

This clone was seen a handful of times. The CDR3 nucleotides are TGTGCCAGCAGCGCAAGACAGGGGGCGGTCGGGGAGCTGTTTTTT. Its translation is CASSARQGAVGELFF. This chain connects TRBV9 to TRBJ2-2, with 10 bases aligning to TRBD1. With 3 bases clipped from V and 7 bases from J, the junction kept 6 bases outside the gene matches. CDR3 length: 15 residues. The germline V gene encodes CDR1 SGDLS and CDR2 YYNGEE. Looking up the rest from reference TRBV9 and TRBJ2-2 gives the full variable domain: DSGVTQTPKHLITATGQRVTLRCSPRSGDLSVYWYQQSLDQGLQFLIQYYNGEERAKGNILERFSAQQFPDLHSELNLSSLELGDSALYFCASSARQGAVGELFFGEGSRLTVL.